This note documents a single T cell receptor (beta chain) sequence. The sample originates from a study of control samples from healthy donors and cancer patients. TCRdb keeps only in-frame clones here, not all; method: immunoSEQ multiplex PCR. The sample has 80,000 to 100,000 clones, 85% to 90% seen once. With 2 bases clipped from V and 8 bases from J, the junction kept 8 bases outside the gene matches. The CDR3 consists of 15 residues. From germline, CDR1 is LGHNA and CDR2 YNFKEQ. The sequenced sample consisted of blood. The chain employs TRBV4-2 and TRBJ1-4; 7 bases map to TRBD1. The TCR sequence derives from a man aged 25 to 45 in good health. The CDR3, as DNA: TGTGCCAGCAGCCAAAGACAGGGATTGAACGAAAAACTGTTTTTT. Translating it yields CASSQRQGLNEKLFF.